This entry lists 27 T cell receptor beta chains sequenced from one sample in a study of regulatory T cells in long-lasting Graves disease listed by TCRdb under 2021. Preparation of the library involved multiplex PCR. Sequenced using an Illumina HiSeq 4000. To build TCR beta libraries, CDR3 regions were amplified by Arm-PCR using iRepertoire HTBI primers. The raw public reads went through TCRdb reprocessing: fastp at Q25, MiXCR clone calling, in-frame beta chains kept. Rows with one shared CDR3 protein collapse into an entry with the most common genes and DNA. The sample yields approximately 460,000 distinct CDR3 sequences; about 17% were counted once. Around 10% of the sample is in the top ten clones. Sample time point, as interpreted from the label and publication: newly diagnosed GD, antithyroid drugs for less than 3 months. For both TCR sequencing and RNA sequencing, RNA was extracted from PBMCs using TRIzol.

These sequences were also reported in another study, on T cells in Graves' hyperthyroidism and ophthalmopathy.

The sequenced sample was peripheral blood mononuclear cells (PBMCs), obtained at new diagnosis, from a patient treated with antithyroid drugs. Source of these receptors: a woman aged 25 to 39 with Graves disease. Donor details come from another sample of the same person, matched by shared clones.

As to this clonotype: The junction and the germline gene differ at one end; a read error may be behind it. The rearrangement joins TRBV7-9 to TRBJ2-7, with a possible D match to TRBD1 (5 bases). Germline lookup yields CDR1 SEHNR and CDR2 FQNEAQ (reference sequence). The CDR3 contains 15 residues. The CDR3 is CASSLLVGDVYERYF. The CDR3, as DNA: TGTGCCAGCAGCCTCCTGGTAGGGGATGTCTACGAGCGGTACTTC.

This clonotype was seen at least ten times. The V call is TRBV11-2, the J call TRBJ2-1; D not resolved. Germline CDR1 SGHAT, CDR2 FQNNGV. CDR3 size: 13 residues. Trimming removed 2 bases from V and 4 bases from J, with 6 bases in between. The CDR3 loop is CASSLSGYNEQFF. In DNA, the CDR3 is TGTGCCAGCAGCTTATCCGGGTACAATGAGCAGTTCTTC.

The chain joins TRBV20-1 to TRBJ2-2; no definite D call. Trimming removed 2 bases from V and 0 bases from J, with 13 bases in between. The CDR3 has 16 amino acids. Germline values: CDR1 DFQATT, CDR2 SNEGSKA (reference sequence). CDR3: CSARRTRFANTGELFF. CDR3 nucleotides: TGCAGTGCTAGAAGGACGCGGTTCGCGAACACCGGGGAGCTGTTTTTT.

This clonotype was seen a single time. This rearrangement joins TRBV19 to TRBJ2-7; TRBD1 aligns across 7 bases. V lost 4 bases and J lost 12; bases outside the gene matches: 18. This CDR3 spans 15 amino acids. Per the germline V gene, CDR1 is LNHDA and CDR2 is SQIVND (reference sequence). The CDR3, as DNA: TGTGCCAGTAGTACCGATGTCCGGGACAGCCCCCGGCGGTACTTC. The encoded protein is CASSTDVRDSPRRYF.

This clonotype was counted at least ten times. V is TRBV28 and J is TRBJ2-3; a weak D match, TRBD2 (7 bases). This CDR3 comprises 16 residues. Germline CDR1 and CDR2: MDHEN and SYDVKM. V was shortened by 8 bases and J by 6 bases, with 24 bases between the two germline ends. CDR3 loop: CASHTIGGPHVDTQYF. The CDR3 bases are TGTGCCAGCCATACAATCGGGGGGCCACATGTGGATACGCAGTATTTT.

The table lists this clonotype with many counts. This rearrangement joins TRBV18 to TRBJ2-7, with 14 bases identical to TRBD2. The V and J ends lost 5 bases and 7 bases, in that order; junction bases with no gene match: 10. This CDR3 has 16 residues. Germline assignment: CDR1 KGHSH and CDR2 LQKENI. The CDR3 sequence: CASSEKTSGRAREQYF. The CDR3 region has the DNA TGTGCCAGCTCAGAAAAGACTAGCGGGAGGGCGAGGGAGCAGTACTTC. The full variable domain, its missing parts supplied by reference TRBV18 and TRBJ2-7, is NAGVMQNPRHLVRRRGQEARLRCSPMKGHSHVYWYRQLPEEGLKFMVYLQKENIIDESGMPKERFSAEFPKEGPSILRIQQVVRGDSAAYFCASSEKTSGRAREQYFGPGTRLTVT.

This chain links TRBV29-1 with TRBJ2-7, with TRBD1 matching 8 bases. The V segment lost 4 bases and the J segment 1 base; nucleotides outside the gene matches: 15. CDR3 length: 17 amino acids. Germline lookup yields CDR1 SQVTM and CDR2 ANQGSEA. Here the CDR3 reads CSVGNPPGTGLSYEQYF. The CDR3 coding sequence is TGCAGCGTTGGAAACCCCCCCGGGACAGGCCTATCCTACGAGCAGTACTTC.

This clonotype was detected a few times. A much larger clone is a single base away; this may be a read error. The genes are TRBV20-1 and TRBJ2-7; perhaps TRBD1 as D (6 bases). The CDR3 extends over 16 amino acids. Germline CDR1 reads DFQATT; CDR2 reads SNEGSKA (reference sequence). V was clipped by 6 bases and J by 7 bases, with 28 bases between them. The CDR3 loop is CSATLTGHPFRGEQYF. CDR3 sequence (DNA): TGCAGTGCAACGCTTACGGGACATCCGTTTAGGGGTGAGCAGTACTTC.

Many counts were recorded for this clonotype. The chain couples TRBV5-1 to TRBJ2-1, with D uncertain. The ends were cut back, 3 bases at V and 3 bases at J, with 10 bases in the middle. From germline, CDR1 is SGHRS and CDR2 YFSETQ. The CDR3 totals 14 residues. CDR3 residues: CASSSSQGYNEQFF. CDR3 sequence (DNA): TGCGCCAGCAGCTCCTCTCAAGGCTACAATGAGCAGTTCTTC. Variable domain in full (rest from reference TRBV5-1 and TRBJ2-1): KAGVTQTPRYLIKTRGQQVTLSCSPISGHRSVSWYQQTPGQGLQFLFEYFSETQRNKGNFPGRFSGRQFSNSRSEMNVSTLELGDSALYLCASSSSQGYNEQFFGPGTRLTVL.

At least ten counts were recorded for this clonotype. This rearrangement joins TRBV6-1 to TRBJ1-4, with D hard to call. The CDR3 runs 14 residues. Trimming left V 6 bases short and J 8 bases short, with 16 bases between. Germline CDR1 reads MNHNS; CDR2 reads SASEGT. CDR3 in DNA: TGTGCCAGCAGCAAGGGCCCGGAGGGAGAAAAACTGTTTTTT. Translated, it gives CASSKGPEGEKLFF.

This clonotype has at least ten counts. The CDR3: CASSLAMNTEAFF. The CDR3 nucleotides are TGTGCCAGCAGCTTAGCTATGAACACTGAAGCTTTCTTT. The chain couples TRBV27 to TRBJ1-1; no clear D gene. The CDR3 runs 13 residues. The V gene lost 6 bases and the J gene lost 0 bases, with 8 bases spanning the gap. From germline, CDR1 is MNHEY and CDR2 SMNVEV (reference sequence).

In this sample, this clonotype turned up once. As DNA, the CDR3 is TGTGCCAGCAGTTCCCTACCAGGTTGGGAGCAGTACTTC. Protein: CASSSLPGWEQYF. The chain is built from TRBV27 and TRBJ2-7; the D is unclear. CDR3 size: 13 residues. Germline values: CDR1 MNHEY, CDR2 SMNVEV (reference sequence). Trimming stripped 4 bases from V and 7 bases from J, with 14 bases between.

The chain couples TRBV6-1 to TRBJ2-2; D possibly corresponds to TRBD2 (6 bases). The CDR3 has 16 amino acids. Germline values: CDR1 MNHNS, CDR2 SASEGT. The ends were cut back, 10 bases at V and 2 bases at J, with 20 bases in the middle. Here the CDR3 reads CATGTTGLINTGELFF. The CDR3 DNA reads as TGTGCCACGGGCACTACGGGACTTATCAACACCGGGGAGCTGTTTTTT.

A remark on this clonotype: Given a much more abundant clone one base away, this may be a read error. This chain uses TRBV3-1 with TRBJ2-1; the D gene is possibly TRBD1 (6 bases). CDR3 length equals 15 residues. Germline V gene sequence: CDR1 LGHDT, CDR2 YNNKEL (reference sequence). V shed 8 bases and J shed 0 bases, with 14 bases lying between them. The CDR3, as DNA: TGTGCCAGCGAGGGGGTGCAGAACTCCTACAATGAGCAGTTCTTC. This sequence encodes CASEGVQNSYNEQFF.

The V and J genes are TRBV20-1 and TRBJ2-7; 14 bases match TRBD2. After removal of 6 bases from V and 4 bases from J, the junction contained 8 bases not matched to a gene. The CDR3 extends over 15 amino acids. Germline loops: CDR1 DFQATT, CDR2 SNEGSKA (reference sequence). The CDR3 protein is CSAPAGTSGSYEQYF. In nucleotides, the CDR3 is TGCAGTGCCCCCGCCGGGACTAGCGGGAGTTACGAGCAGTACTTC.

This clonotype was found a few times. V gene TRBV13 combines with J gene TRBJ2-2; TRBD1 matches 9 bases. The CDR3 consists of 16 residues. Germline lookup yields CDR1 PRHDT and CDR2 FYEKMQ (reference sequence). V lost 5 bases, J lost 2 bases, and 6 bases stayed unmatched. The CDR3 DNA is TGTGCCAGCAGCGAGGGGACAGGGCGTAACACCGGGGAGCTGTTTTTT. It encodes CASSEGTGRNTGELFF.

This clonotype has at least ten counts. The gene calls are TRBV20-1 and TRBJ2-1; TRBD2 matches at 10 bases. CDR1 DFQATT and CDR2 SNEGSKA come from the germline V gene (reference sequence). Trimming cost V 5 bases and J 5 bases; bases outside gene matches: 12. The CDR3 contains 16 residues. The CDR3 sequence is CSASAPLAGVNNEQFF. The CDR3 DNA is TGCAGTGCTTCCGCGCCTCTAGCGGGAGTTAACAATGAGCAGTTCTTC.

This clonotype appeared many times. The V and J genes are TRBV11-2 and TRBJ2-1, with a tentative D call TRBD2 (6 bases). Trimming pared 3 bases from V and 1 base from J, leaving 25 bases between. This CDR3 is 20 amino acids long. Germline V CDR1 and CDR2: SGHAT, FQNNGV. The CDR3 region is CASSFRLSRTGSASYNEQFF. Here the CDR3 DNA reads TGTGCCAGCAGCTTTAGGCTTTCGCGTACCGGGAGTGCGTCCTACAATGAGCAGTTCTTC.

The gene calls are TRBV2 and TRBJ2-7; D gene unclear. The CDR3 covers 11 residues. In germline, CDR1 is SNHLY, CDR2 FYNNEI. V shed 2 bases and J shed 6 bases, with 5 bases lying between them. For the CDR3, the DNA is TGTGCCAGCAGTGAATGGCGCGAGCAGTACTTC. This codes for CASSEWREQYF.

This clonotype occurred many times. V and J are TRBV18 and TRBJ2-1, with 7 nucleotides matching TRBD2. The CDR3 is made up of 15 amino acids. The junction had 8 bases not matched to a gene; V was cut back by 1 base and J by 8 bases. Germline CDR1 reads KGHSH; CDR2 reads LQKENI. CDR3 sequence reads: CASSPLRGVEDEQFF. CDR3 nucleotide sequence: TGTGCCAGCTCACCACTTCGGGGGGTGGAGGATGAGCAGTTCTTC.

This clonotype was seen a handful of times. The CDR3 sequence is CASSPSPRTGQFF. Here the CDR3 DNA reads TGTGCCAGCAGCCCATCCCCCCGTACCGGGCAGTTCTTC. The chain joins TRBV7-9 to TRBJ2-1; D is uncertain. V lost 5 bases to trimming and J lost 12 bases, with 17 bases between them. Germline CDR1 is SEHNR and CDR2 is FQNEAQ (reference sequence). This CDR3 is 13 amino acids long. The full variable domain, with the rest looked up from reference TRBV7-9 and TRBJ2-1, is DTGVSQNPRHKITKRGQNVTFRCDPISEHNRLYWYRQTLGQGPEFLTYFQNEAQLEKSRLLSDRFSAERPKGSFSTLEIQRTEQGDSAMYLCASSPSPRTGQFFGPGTRLTVL.

This clonotype was seen ten or more times. V is TRBV7-8 and J is TRBJ1-1; maybe TRBD1 (5 bases). In germline, CDR1 is SGHVS, CDR2 FQNEAQ. V was cut by 4 bases and J by 6 bases, with 21 bases left in between. The CDR3 has 16 amino acids. CDR3 in DNA: TGTGCCAGCAGCTCGGGGAGGGAACTCCCGGGACCTGAAGCTTTCTTT. Its protein product is CASSSGRELPGPEAFF.

This clonotype was seen many times. V and J are TRBV20-1 and TRBJ1-2; 11 bases agree with TRBD1. Trimming cost V 6 bases and J 4 bases; bases outside gene matches: 10. The length of the CDR3 is 15 residues. CDR1 DFQATT and CDR2 SNEGSKA come from the germline V gene (reference sequence). DNA for the CDR3: TGCAGTGCCAAAAAGGGACAGGGGGAATTCTATGGCTACACCTTC. Its translation: CSAKKGQGEFYGYTF.

This clonotype is a singleton in its sample. It is unclear where the CDR3 begins or ends on the DNA, so no DNA is shown, and the CDR3 is as TCRdb lists it. The rearrangement joins TRBV7-2 to TRBJ1-2. Germline V gives CDR1 SGHTA, CDR2 FQGNSA. The CDR3 length is 13 residues, termini included. CDR3: CASRFLEREGYTF.

This clonotype was detected many times. The DNA for the CDR3 is TGTGCCAGCTCACCACCCCTGCGCTATGGCTACACCTTC. Translating gives CASSPPLRYGYTF. This chain joins TRBV18 and TRBJ1-2; no firm D call. V lost 0 bases and J 4 bases, leaving 6 bases between the germline ends. Germline CDR1 KGHSH, CDR2 LQKENI. The CDR3 has 13 amino acids. The variable domain in full, with the rest retrieved from reference TRBV18 and TRBJ1-2, is NAGVMQNPRHLVRRRGQEARLRCSPMKGHSHVYWYRQLPEEGLKFMVYLQKENIIDESGMPKERFSAEFPKEGPSILRIQQVVRGDSAAYFCASSPPLRYGYTFGSGTRLTVV.

This clonotype was picked up many times. In nucleotides, the CDR3 is TGTGCCAGCAGTCTGGGATGGGACTTGAACACTGAAGCTTTCTTT. It yields the protein CASSLGWDLNTEAFF. This sequence joins TRBV5-5 and TRBJ1-1; D is possibly TRBD1 (5 bases). The germline CDR1 and CDR2 sequences are SGHKS and YYEKEE (reference sequence). The V and J ends lost 5 bases and 0 bases respectively, with 14 bases between them. CDR3 length: 15 amino acids. The whole variable domain, filled in from reference TRBV5-5 and TRBJ1-1, reads DAGVTQSPTHLIKTRGQQVTLRCSPISGHKSVSWYQQVLGQGPQFIFQYYEKEERGRGNFPDRFSARQFPNYSSELNVNALLLGDSALYLCASSLGWDLNTEAFFGQGTRLTVV.

The table lists this clonotype with many counts. The rearrangement links TRBV7-3 to TRBJ2-3; D is unresolved. V lost 5 bases and J lost 7, with 16 bases in between. Germline CDR1 and CDR2: SGHTA and FQGTGA. CDR3 size: 14 residues. CDR3 DNA: TGTGCCAGCAGCGAAAACGTTCTAGGTTATACGCAGTATTTT. It translates to CASSENVLGYTQYF.